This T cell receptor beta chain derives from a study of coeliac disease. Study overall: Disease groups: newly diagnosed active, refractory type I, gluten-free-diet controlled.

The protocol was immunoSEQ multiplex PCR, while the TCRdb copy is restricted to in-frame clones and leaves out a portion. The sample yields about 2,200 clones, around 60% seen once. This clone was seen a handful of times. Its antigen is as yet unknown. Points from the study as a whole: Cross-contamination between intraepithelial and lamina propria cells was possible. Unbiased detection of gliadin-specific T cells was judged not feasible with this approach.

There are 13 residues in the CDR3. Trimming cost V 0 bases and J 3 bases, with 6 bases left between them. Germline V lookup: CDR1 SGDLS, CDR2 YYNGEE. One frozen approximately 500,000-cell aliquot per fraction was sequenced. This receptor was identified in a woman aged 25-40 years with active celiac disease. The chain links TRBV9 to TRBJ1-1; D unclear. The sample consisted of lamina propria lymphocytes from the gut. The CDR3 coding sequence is TGTGCCAGCAGCGTAGGGCACCACACTGAAGCTTTCTTT. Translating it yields CASSVGHHTEAFF.